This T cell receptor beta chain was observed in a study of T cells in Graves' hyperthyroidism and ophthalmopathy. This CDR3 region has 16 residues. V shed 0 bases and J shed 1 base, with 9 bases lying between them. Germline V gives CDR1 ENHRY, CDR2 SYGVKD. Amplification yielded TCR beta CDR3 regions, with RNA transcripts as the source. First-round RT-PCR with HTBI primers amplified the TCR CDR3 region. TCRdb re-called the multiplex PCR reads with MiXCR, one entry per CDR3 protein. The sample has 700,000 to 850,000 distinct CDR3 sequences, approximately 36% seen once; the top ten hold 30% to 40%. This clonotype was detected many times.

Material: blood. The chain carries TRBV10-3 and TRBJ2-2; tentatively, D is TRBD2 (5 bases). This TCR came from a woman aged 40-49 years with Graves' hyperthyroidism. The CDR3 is CAISESVAGNTGELFF. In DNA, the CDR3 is TGTGCCATCAGTGAGTCGGTGGCGGGGAACACCGGGGAGCTGTTTTTT.